This T cell receptor (beta chain) comes out of a study of CD8 T cells in Susac syndrome. TCR beta was sequenced from blood CD8+ and CD4+ T cells. The study used treatment-naive patients who had stable or active relapsing-remitting disease as multiple sclerosis controls. TEMRA cells were enriched by FACS, and CD4+ and CD8+ T cells were negatively isolated. Remarks on this clonotype: Its antigen is unknown.

Study conclusions and caveats: The study recognized that its TCR sequencing and HLA analysis covered a relatively small number of individuals.

The RNA input was about 0.5 to 1 ug, and it was reverse transcribed with random hexamers. One entry per CDR3 protein results from TCRdb running MiXCR on the immunoSEQ multiplex PCR reads. This sample carries 180,000 or so distinct CDR3 sequences, under 97% of them seen once, and the ten largest clones take 0.093%. Deletions cut 0 bases from V and 10 bases from J, with 13 bases between. This CDR3 is 14 amino acids long. CDR1 is GTSNPN and CDR2 is SVGIG in the germline V gene (reference sequence). The TCR comes from a human donor with multiple sclerosis. Material: CD4+ T cells from PBMCs. J is TRBJ1-6 and V is TRBV30; D call uncertain. This CDR3 is CAWSVRGPRSPLHF. The CDR3 nucleotides read TGTGCCTGGAGTGTACGCGGACCTAGGTCACCCCTCCACTTT.